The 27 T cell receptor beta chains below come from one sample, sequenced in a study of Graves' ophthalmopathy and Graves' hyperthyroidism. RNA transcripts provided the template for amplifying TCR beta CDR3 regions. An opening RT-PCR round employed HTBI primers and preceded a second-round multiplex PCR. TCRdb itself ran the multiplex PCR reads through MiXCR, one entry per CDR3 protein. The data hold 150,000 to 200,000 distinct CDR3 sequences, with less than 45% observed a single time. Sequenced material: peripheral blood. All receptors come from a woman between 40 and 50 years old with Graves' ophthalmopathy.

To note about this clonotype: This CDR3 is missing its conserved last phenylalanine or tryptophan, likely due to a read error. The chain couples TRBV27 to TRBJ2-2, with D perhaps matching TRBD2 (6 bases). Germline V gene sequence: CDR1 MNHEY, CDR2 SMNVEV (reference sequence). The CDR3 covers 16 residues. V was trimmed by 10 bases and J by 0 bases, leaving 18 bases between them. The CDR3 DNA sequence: TGTGCCACCAGCCTTAGCGGCAATGCGAACACCGGGGAGCTGTTTCTT. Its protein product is CATSLSGNANTGELFL.

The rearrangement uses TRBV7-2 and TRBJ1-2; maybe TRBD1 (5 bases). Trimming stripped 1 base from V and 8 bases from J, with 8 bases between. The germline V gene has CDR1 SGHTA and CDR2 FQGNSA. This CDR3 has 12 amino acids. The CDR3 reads CASSLGGAGYTF. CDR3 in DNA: TGTGCCAGCAGCTTAGGGGGCGCCGGCTACACCTTC.

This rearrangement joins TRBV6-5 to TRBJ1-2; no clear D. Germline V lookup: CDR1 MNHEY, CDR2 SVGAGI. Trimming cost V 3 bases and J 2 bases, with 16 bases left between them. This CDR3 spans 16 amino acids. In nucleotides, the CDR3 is TGTGCCAGCAGTTATGTAGTAGGGAGTGTCAACTATGGCTACACCTTC. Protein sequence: CASSYVVGSVNYGYTF.

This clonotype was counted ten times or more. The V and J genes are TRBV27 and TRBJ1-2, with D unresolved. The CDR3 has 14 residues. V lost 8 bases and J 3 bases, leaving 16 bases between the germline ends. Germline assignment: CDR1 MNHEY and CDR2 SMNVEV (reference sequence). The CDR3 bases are TGTGCCAGCCGTGAGGAAGGTCTCGACTATGGCTACACCTTC. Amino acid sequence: CASREEGLDYGYTF.

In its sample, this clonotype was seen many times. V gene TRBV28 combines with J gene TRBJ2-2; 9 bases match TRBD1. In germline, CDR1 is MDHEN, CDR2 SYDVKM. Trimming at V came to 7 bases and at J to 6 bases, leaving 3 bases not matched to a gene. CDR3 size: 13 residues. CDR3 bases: TGTGCCAGCAAAGGGACAGGGCCCGGGGAGCTGTTTTTT. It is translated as CASKGTGPGELFF.

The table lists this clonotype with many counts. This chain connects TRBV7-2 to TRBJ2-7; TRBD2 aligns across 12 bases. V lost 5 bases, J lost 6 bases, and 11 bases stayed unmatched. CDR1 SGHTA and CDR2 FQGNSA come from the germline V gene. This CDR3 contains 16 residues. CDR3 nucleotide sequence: TGTGCCAGCAGCCGCGGGAGCCCGGGACTAGCGGGCGAGCAGTACTTC. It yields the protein CASSRGSPGLAGEQYF. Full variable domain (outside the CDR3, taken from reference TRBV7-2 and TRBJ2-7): GAGVSQSPSNKVTEKGKDVELRCDPISGHTALYWYRQSLGQGLEFLIYFQGNSAPDKSGLPSDRFSAERTGGSVSTLTIQRTQQEDSAVYLCASSRGSPGLAGEQYFGPGTRLTVT.

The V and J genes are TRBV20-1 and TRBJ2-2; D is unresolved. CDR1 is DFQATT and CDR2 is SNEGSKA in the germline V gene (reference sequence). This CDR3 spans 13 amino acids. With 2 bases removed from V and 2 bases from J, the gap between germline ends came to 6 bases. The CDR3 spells CSARSLNTGELFF. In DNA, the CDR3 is TGCAGTGCTAGATCCCTTAACACCGGGGAGCTGTTTTTT.

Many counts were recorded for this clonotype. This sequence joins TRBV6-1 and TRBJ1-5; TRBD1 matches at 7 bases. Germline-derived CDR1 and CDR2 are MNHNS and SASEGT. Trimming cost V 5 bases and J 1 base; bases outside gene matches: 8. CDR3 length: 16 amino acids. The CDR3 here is CASSPLGQYSNQPQHF. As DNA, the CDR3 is TGTGCCAGCAGTCCCCTGGGACAGTACAGCAATCAGCCCCAGCATTTT.

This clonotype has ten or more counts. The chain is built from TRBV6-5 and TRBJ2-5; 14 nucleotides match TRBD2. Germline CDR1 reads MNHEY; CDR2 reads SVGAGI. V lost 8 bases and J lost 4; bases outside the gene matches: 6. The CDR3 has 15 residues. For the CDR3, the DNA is TGTGCCAGCCTACCGGGGACTAGCGGGGGAGAGACCCAGTACTTC. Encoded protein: CASLPGTSGGETQYF.

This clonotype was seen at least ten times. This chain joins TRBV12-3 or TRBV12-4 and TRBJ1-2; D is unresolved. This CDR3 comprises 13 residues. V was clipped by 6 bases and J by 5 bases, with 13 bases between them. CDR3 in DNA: TGTGCCAGCAGCCGCGAGTCGCAGTATGGCTACACCTTC. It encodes CASSRESQYGYTF.

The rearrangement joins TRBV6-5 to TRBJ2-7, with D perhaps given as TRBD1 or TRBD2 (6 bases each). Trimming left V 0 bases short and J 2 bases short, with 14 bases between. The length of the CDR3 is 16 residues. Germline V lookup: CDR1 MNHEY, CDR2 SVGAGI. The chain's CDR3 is CASSYSGGLTPYEQYF. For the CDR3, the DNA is TGTGCCAGCAGTTACTCCGGGGGCCTCACCCCCTACGAGCAGTACTTC.

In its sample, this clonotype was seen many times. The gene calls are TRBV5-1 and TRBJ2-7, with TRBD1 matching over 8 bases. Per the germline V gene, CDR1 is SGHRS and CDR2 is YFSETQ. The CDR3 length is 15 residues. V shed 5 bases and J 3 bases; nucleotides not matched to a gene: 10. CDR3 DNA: TGCGCCAGCAGAGATACCGGGACAGGACTCTACGAGCAGTACTTC. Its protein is CASRDTGTGLYEQYF.

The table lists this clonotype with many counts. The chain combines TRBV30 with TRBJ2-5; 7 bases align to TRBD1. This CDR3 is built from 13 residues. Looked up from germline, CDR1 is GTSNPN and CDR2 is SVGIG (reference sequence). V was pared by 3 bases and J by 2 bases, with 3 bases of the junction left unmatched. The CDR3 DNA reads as TGTGCCTGGAGGAGACAGGGACAAGAGACCCAGTACTTC. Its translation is CAWRRQGQETQYF. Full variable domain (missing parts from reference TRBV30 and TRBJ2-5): SQTIHQWPATLVQPVGSPLSLECTVEGTSNPNLYWYRQAAGRGLQLLFYSVGIGQISSEVPQNLSASRPQDRQFILSSKKLLLSDSGFYLCAWRRQGQETQYFGPGTRLLVL.

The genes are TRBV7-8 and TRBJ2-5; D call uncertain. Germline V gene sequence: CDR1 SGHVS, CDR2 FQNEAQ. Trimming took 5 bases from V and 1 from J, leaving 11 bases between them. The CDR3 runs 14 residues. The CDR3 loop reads CASSRELRQETQYF. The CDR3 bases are TGTGCCAGCAGCCGAGAGCTCCGCCAAGAGACCCAGTACTTC.

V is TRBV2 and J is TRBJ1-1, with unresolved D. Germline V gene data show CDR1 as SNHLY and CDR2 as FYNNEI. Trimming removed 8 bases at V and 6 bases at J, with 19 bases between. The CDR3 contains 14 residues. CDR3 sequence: CASDDPDPPPEAFF. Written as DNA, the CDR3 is TGTGCCAGCGATGACCCTGACCCACCTCCTGAAGCTTTCTTT.

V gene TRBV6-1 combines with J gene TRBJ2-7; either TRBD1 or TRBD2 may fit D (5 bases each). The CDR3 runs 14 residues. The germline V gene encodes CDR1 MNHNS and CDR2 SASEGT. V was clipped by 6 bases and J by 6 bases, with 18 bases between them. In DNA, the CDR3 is TGTGCCAGCAGAGAGGGACCCCAAATGATCGAGCAGTACTTC. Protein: CASREGPQMIEQYF.

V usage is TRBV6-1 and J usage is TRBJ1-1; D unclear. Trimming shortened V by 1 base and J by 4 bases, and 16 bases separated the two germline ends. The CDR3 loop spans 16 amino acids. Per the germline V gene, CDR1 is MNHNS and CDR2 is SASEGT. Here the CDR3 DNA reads TGTGCCAGCAGTGAAGGGCATGCTAGCAGCTCCACTGAAGCTTTCTTT. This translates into CASSEGHASSSTEAFF.

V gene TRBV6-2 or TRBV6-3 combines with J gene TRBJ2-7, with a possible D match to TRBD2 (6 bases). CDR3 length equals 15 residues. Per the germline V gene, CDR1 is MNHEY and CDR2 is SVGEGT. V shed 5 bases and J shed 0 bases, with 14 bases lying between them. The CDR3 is CASSNRDGSSYEQYF. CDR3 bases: TGTGCCAGCAGTAACCGGGACGGGAGCTCCTACGAGCAGTACTTC.

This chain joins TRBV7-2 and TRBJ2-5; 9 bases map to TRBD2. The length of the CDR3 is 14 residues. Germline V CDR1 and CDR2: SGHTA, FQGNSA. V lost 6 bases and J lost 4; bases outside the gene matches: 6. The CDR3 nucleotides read TGTGCCAGCAGAAGCGGGAGGACAGGAGAGACCCAGTACTTC. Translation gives CASRSGRTGETQYF.

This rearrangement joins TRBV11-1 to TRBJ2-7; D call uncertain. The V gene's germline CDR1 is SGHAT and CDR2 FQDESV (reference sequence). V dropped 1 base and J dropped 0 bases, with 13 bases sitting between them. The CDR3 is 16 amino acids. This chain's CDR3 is CASSLVGQVSSYEQYF. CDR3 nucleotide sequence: TGTGCCAGCAGCTTAGTAGGGCAGGTGAGCTCCTACGAGCAGTACTTC.

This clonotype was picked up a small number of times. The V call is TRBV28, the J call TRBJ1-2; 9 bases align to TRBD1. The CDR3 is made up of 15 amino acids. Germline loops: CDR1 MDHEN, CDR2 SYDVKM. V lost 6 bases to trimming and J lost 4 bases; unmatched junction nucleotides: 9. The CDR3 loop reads CASRLTGGRSYGYTF. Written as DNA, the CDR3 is TGTGCCAGCAGACTTACAGGGGGCAGGAGCTATGGCTACACCTTC.

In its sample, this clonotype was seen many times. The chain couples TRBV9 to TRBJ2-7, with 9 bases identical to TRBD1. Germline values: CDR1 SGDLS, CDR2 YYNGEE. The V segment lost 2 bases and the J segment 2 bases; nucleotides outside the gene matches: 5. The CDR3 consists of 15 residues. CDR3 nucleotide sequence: TGTGCCAGCAGCGTTGGCGACAGGGGGGCCTACGAGCAGTACTTC. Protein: CASSVGDRGAYEQYF.

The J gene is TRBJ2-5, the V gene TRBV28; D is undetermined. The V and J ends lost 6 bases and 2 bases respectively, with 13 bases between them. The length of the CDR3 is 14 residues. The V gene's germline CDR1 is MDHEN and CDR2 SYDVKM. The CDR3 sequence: CASRNTNLQETQYF. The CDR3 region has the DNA TGTGCCAGCAGGAACACGAACTTACAAGAGACCCAGTACTTC.

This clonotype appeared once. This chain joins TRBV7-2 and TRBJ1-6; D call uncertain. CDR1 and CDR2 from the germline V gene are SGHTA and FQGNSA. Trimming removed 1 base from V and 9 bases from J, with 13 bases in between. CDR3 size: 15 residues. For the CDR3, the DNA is TGTGCCAGCAGCTTAGACAAAACAAGGTTTTCACCCCTCCACTTT. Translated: CASSLDKTRFSPLHF.

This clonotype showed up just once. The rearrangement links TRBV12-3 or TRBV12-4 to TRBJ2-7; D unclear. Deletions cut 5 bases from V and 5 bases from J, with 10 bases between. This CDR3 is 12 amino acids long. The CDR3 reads CASSIGAHEQYF. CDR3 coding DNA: TGTGCCAGCAGTATCGGAGCCCACGAGCAGTACTTC.

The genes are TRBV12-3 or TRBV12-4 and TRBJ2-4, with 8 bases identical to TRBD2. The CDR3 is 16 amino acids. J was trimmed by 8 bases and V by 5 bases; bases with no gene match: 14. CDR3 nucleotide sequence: TGTGCCAGCAGTCCGAGGGTCAGCGGGAGCGGGGACATTCAGTACTTC. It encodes CASSPRVSGSGDIQYF.

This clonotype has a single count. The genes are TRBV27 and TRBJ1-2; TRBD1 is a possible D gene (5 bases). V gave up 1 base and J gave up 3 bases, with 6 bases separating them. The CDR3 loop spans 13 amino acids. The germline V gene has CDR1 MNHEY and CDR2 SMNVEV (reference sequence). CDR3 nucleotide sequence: TGTGCCAGCAGTTTATGGGGGTACTATGGCTACACCTTC. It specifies CASSLWGYYGYTF.